This T cell receptor (beta chain) was retrieved from a study of cytomegalovirus exposure and HLA in healthy donors. General study results and limits: In an earlier analysis, about 87% or about 30%: the productive usage of most TCR beta V segments. CMV antigen specificity was confirmed in vitro for three CMV-associated chains.

Regarding this clone: Its antigen is not identified.

Trimming removed 2 bases from V and 6 bases from J, with 14 bases in between. Looked up from germline, CDR1 is SGDLS and CDR2 is YYNGEE. The CDR3 extends over 15 amino acids. Primers for the PCR totalled 60 Vbeta and 13 Jbeta. Assay: immunoSEQ multiplex PCR; the TCRdb copy retains only in-frame clones and omits some. Of about 130,000 clones detected, about 72% appear once; the ten largest clones hold roughly 1.6%. The sequence was collected from a young man in good health and CMV-seropositive. Material for sequencing was PBMCs. This chain connects TRBV9 to TRBJ1-4, with D possibly being TRBD1 (6 bases). The CDR3 DNA reads as TGTGCCAGCAGCGTTAGGGGTCAGGGGTATGAAAAACTGTTTTTT. This codes for CASSVRGQGYEKLFF. The full variable domain, rest sourced from reference TRBV9 and TRBJ1-4, is DSGVTQTPKHLITATGQRVTLRCSPRSGDLSVYWYQQSLDQGLQFLIQYYNGEERAKGNILERFSAQQFPDLHSELNLSSLELGDSALYFCASSVRGQGYEKLFFGSGTQLSVL.